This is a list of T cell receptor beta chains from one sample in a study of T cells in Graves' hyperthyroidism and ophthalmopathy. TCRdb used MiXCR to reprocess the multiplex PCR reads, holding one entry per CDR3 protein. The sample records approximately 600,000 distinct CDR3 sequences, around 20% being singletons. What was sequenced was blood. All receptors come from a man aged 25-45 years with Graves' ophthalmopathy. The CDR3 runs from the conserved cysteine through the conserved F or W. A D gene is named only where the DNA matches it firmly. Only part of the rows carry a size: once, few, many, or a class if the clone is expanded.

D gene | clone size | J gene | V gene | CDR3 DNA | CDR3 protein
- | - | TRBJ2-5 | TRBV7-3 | TGTGCCAGCAGCTTAACCGCGGGCAGGGGAGAGACCCAGTACTTC | CASSLTAGRGETQYF
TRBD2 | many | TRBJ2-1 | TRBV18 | TGTGCCAGCTCACCGGGACTAGCGGGAGTACGTGAGCAGTTCTTC | CASSPGLAGVREQFF
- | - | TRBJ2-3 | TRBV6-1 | TGTGCCAGCACCTCTTGGGTCGGCACAGATACGCAGTATTTT | CASTSWVGTDTQYF
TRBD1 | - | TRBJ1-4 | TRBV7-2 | TGTGCCAGCAGCCCGAGGCGGACAGGGTCAGAAAAACTGTTTTTT | CASSPRRTGSEKLFF
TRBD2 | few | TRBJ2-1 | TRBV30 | TGTGCCTGGAGTCAGTCTAGCGGGAGAAATGAGCAGTTCTTC | CAWSQSSGRNEQFF
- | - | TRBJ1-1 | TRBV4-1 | TGCGCCAGCAGCCAAGATCTGTGGCAGGGGAACACTGAAGCTTCCTTT | CASSQDLWQGNTEASF
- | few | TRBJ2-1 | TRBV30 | TGTGCCTGGAGTGTATCCGCAGGGAATGAGCAGTTCTTC | CAWSVSAGNEQFF
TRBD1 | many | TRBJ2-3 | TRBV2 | TGTGCCAGCAGAGATCCGGGACAGGGGGCGCAGGATACGCAGTATTTT | CASRDPGQGAQDTQYF
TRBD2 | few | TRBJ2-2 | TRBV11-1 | TGTGCCAGCAGCCTAAGAAGACTAGCGGGAAACACCGGGGAGCTGTTTTTT | CASSLRRLAGNTGELFF
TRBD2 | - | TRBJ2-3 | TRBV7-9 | TGTGCCAGCAGCTTCGGACTAGCGGGAGGGACCACAGATACGCAGTATTTT | CASSFGLAGGTTDTQYF
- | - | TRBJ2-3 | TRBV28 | TGTGCCAGCAGTTTGTACCGGGAATCGGAAGATACGCAGTATTTT | CASSLYRESEDTQYF
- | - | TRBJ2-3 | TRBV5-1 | TGCGCCAGCAGCTTGACGCCACAAAAAACAGATACGCAGTATTTT | CASSLTPQKTDTQYF
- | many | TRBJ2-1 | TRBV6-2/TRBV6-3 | TGTGCCAGCACCTACGCTACACCCCCCTCCTACAATGAGCAGTTCTTC | CASTYATPPSYNEQFF
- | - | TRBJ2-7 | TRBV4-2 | TGTGCCAGCAGCCAAGAGATCTCAGGGGGGGGCTACGAGCAGTACTTC | CASSQEISGGGYEQYF
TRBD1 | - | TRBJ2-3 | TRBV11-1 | TGTGCCAGCAGCCACAGGGGGTCAGATACGCAGTATTTT | CASSHRGSDTQYF
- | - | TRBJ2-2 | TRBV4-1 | TGCGCCAGCAGCCACCCCCGCGCTCCCCAGGAGGAGGTGGGGACCGGGGAGCTGTTTTTT | CASSHPRAPQEEVGTGELFF
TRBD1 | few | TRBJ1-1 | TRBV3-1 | TGTGCCAGCAGCCCACGACAGGGGAACACTGGAGCTTTCTTT | CASSPRQGNTGAFF
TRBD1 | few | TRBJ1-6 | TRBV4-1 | TGCGCCAGCAGCCCACAGGGGGCGGCGAGTTCACCCCTCCACTTT | CASSPQGAASSPLHF
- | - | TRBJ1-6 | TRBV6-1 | TGTGCCAGCAGTGGGCGCGGGGATAATTCACCCCTCCACTTT | CASSGRGDNSPLHF
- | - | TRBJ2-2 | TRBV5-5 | TGTGCCGGCAGCACTCAGGGGCCCACTTTTAACACCGGGGAGCTGTTTTTT | CAGSTQGPTFNTGELFF
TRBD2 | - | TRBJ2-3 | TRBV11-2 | TGTGCCAGCAGCTTACGGCCGGGAGGGGGCACAGATACGCAGTATTTT | CASSLRPGGGTDTQYF
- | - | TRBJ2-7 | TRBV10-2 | TGCGCCAGCAGTGATTTTAGGAGCTCCTACGAGCAGTACTTC | CASSDFRSSYEQYF
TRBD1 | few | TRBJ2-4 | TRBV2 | TGCGCCAGCAGCCCGGGACAGGGAATAGCCAAAAACATTCAGTACTTC | CASSPGQGIAKNIQYF
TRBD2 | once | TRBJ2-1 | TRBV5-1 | TGCGCCAGCAGACCGGGACTAGCGGGAGCTAATGAGCAGTTCTTC | CASRPGLAGANEQFF
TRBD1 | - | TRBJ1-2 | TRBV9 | TGTGCCAGCAGCGTAGGTACAGGGGGCGCCTATGGCTACACCTTC | CASSVGTGGAYGYTF
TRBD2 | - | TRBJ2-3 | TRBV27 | TGTGCCAGCACCCACACGGGACTAGCGGGTGTCACAGATACGCAGTATTTT | CASTHTGLAGVTDTQYF
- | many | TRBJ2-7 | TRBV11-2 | TGTGCCAGCAGCTTAGAAGGTGGACCCTCCTACGAGCAGTACTTC | CASSLEGGPSYEQYF
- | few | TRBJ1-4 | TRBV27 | TGTGCCAGCAGTTCCCAAGCTTTAAATGAAAAACTGTTTTTT | CASSSQALNEKLFF
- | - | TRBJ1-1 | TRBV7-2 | TGTGCCAGCACCCCCAACGGAGTTGTGAACACTGAAGCTTTCTTT | CASTPNGVVNTEAFF
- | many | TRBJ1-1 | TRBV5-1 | TGCGCCAGCAGCCCCTCCGGGAGGAACACTGAAGCTTTCTTT | CASSPSGRNTEAFF
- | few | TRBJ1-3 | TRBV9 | TGTGCCAGCAGCCCCCGTGGAAACACCATATATTTT | CASSPRGNTIYF
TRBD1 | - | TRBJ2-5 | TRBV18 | TGTGCCAGCTCACCAGGGGACAGGGGTGGAGAGACCCAGTACTTC | CASSPGDRGGETQYF
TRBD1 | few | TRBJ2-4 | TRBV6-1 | TGTGCCAGCAGCCCTCCAGGGGGAACCAAAAACATTCAGTACTTC | CASSPPGGTKNIQYF
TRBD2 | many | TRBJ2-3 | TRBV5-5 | TGTGCCAGCAGTTTTAGCGGGAGGGCCACGATGGATACGCAGTATTTT | CASSFSGRATMDTQYF
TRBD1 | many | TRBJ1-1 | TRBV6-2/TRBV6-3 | TGTGCCAGCAGCCTTGCCGGGACAGGGAGGACTGAAGCTTTCTTT | CASSLAGTGRTEAFF
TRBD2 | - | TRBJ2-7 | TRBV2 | TGTGCCAGCAGTGAATCAGCGGGAGTAGGCGAGCAGTACTTC | CASSESAGVGEQYF
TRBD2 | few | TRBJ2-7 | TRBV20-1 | TGCAGCGGAAGAGCGCGGGAGGCCACGTTCGAGCAGTACTTC | CSGRAREATFEQYF
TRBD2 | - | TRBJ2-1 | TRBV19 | TGTGCCAGTAGTATAGATGGTCGACTAGCGGGGGACAATGAGCAGTTCTTC | CASSIDGRLAGDNEQFF
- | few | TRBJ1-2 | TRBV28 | TGTGCCAGCATCGGGCCCACCTCGAACTCCGGCGGCTACACCTTC | CASIGPTSNSGGYTF